The clone carrying this TCR beta chain has only a few counts. Its cognate antigen is unknown. This sample is drawn from a study of CD8+ T cells in alopecia areata. Whole-study results and caveats: Treatment with tofacitinib significantly lowered scalp clonality and reduced expanded CD8+ clones among the top 100. Higher clonality was seen in lesional scalp than in normal scalp, especially in alopecia totalis/universalis. Resident alphabeta T-cell populations of normal skin are likewise subject to sequencing in scalp samples.

Trimming removed 3 bases at V and 3 bases at J, with 9 bases between. The germline CDR1 and CDR2 sequences are MNHEY and SMNVEV (reference sequence). This CDR3 is built from 14 residues. Treatment denoted: oral pan-JAK inhibitor, 5-10 mg twice daily. Reverse transcribed after extraction, RNA yielded cDNA as the sequencing template. Produced via immunoSEQ multiplex PCR; TCRdb's table is partial and in-frame only. The sample shows some 110,000 clones, roughly 50% of them seen only once. The sequence derives from a human donor with alopecia areata. The starting material was CD8+ T cells sorted from blood, obtained at week 24, from a patient treated with tofacitinib. V usage is TRBV27 and J usage is TRBJ1-5; perhaps TRBD1 as D (5 bases). The CDR3: CASSFTGSNQPQHF. The CDR3 DNA reads TGTGCCAGCAGTTTTACAGGCTCCAATCAGCCCCAGCATTTT.